The T cell receptor beta chain under discussion was sequenced for a study of control samples from healthy donors and cancer patients. This clone was detected only once. Sequencing used immunoSEQ multiplex PCR; TCRdb keeps in-frame clones, though not all of them. The sample records roughly 170,000 clones, roughly 92% being singletons. V lost 1 base and J 2 bases, leaving 19 bases between the germline ends. Germline loops: CDR1 SGHTA, CDR2 FQGNSA. The CDR3 length is 18 residues. The chain employs TRBV7-2 and TRBJ2-3; D is perhaps TRBD1 or TRBD2 (5 bases each). The sequencing sample was made of blood. This clonotype was sampled from a woman between 18 and 29 years old in good health. The CDR3 DNA is TGTGCCAGCAGCTTAGTAGCCGCCCGGGACGGGATCACAGATACGCAGTATTTT. Amino acid sequence: CASSLVAARDGITDTQYF.